A single sample gave rise to the 25 T cell receptor beta chains below, sequenced in a study of T-cell reconstitution after alpha-beta-depleted transplantation in children. During its preparation, the TCRbeta library received unique molecular identifiers. TCRdb recomputed calls from the PCR reads with MiXCR, one row per CDR3 protein. The repertoire includes hundreds of thousands of distinct CDR3 sequences, roughly 14% of them detected once, and 0.79% sits in the top ten. The input for sequencing was PBMCs, taken before TCRalphabeta/CD19-depleted stem cell transplant. The receptors here all came from a girl aged 2-10 years with congenital amegakaryocytic thrombocytopenia, due to receive a stem cell transplant.

J is TRBJ1-2 and V is TRBV12-3 or TRBV12-4, with D unclear. V lost 5 bases and J lost 0, with 4 bases in between. This CDR3 comprises 12 residues. For the CDR3, the DNA is TGTGCCAGCAGTAAAACTAACTATGGCTACACCTTC. It translates to CASSKTNYGYTF.

In this sample, this clonotype turned up many times. The chain is built from TRBV5-1 and TRBJ1-1, with D possibly matching TRBD1 (6 bases). Trimming pared 6 bases from V and 2 bases from J, leaving 14 bases between. CDR3 length: 14 residues. Germline V gene lookup returns CDR1 SGHRS and CDR2 YFSETQ. The CDR3 DNA follows: TGCGCCAGCACCCAACAGGGCCTCAACACTGAAGCTTTCTTT. Residues: CASTQQGLNTEAFF.

The chain couples TRBV5-1 to TRBJ1-4; no clear D. The CDR3 covers 16 residues. Germline values: CDR1 SGHRS, CDR2 YFSETQ. V shed 4 bases and J shed 6 bases, with 19 bases lying between them. CDR3 protein: CASSKDPGSSDEKLFF. The CDR3 DNA sequence: TGCGCCAGCAGCAAGGACCCGGGATCTTCGGATGAAAAACTGTTTTTT.

To note about this clonotype: Compared with germline, one end of the junction differs, possibly owing to a read error. V is TRBV12-3 or TRBV12-4 and J is TRBJ2-1; perhaps TRBD2 as D (6 bases). The CDR3 totals 15 residues. CDR3 DNA: TGTGCCAGCAGAAAAAGTAGCGGCAGAAGACGTGAGCAGTCCTTC. Its protein product is CASRKSSGRRREQSF.

This clonotype has a count of ten or more. V is TRBV5-1 and J is TRBJ2-7; unclear D gene. The V gene lost 4 bases and the J gene lost 2 bases, with 13 bases spanning the gap. CDR3 length equals 14 residues. Germline V gene lookup returns CDR1 SGHRS and CDR2 YFSETQ. The CDR3 region is CASSPVASTYEQYF. In DNA, the CDR3 is TGCGCCAGCAGCCCGGTGGCGAGTACCTACGAGCAGTACTTC.

This clonotype was recorded at least ten times. V usage is TRBV12-3 or TRBV12-4 and J usage is TRBJ2-1, with a tentative D call TRBD2 (5 bases). The CDR3 has 15 amino acids. V was trimmed by 7 bases and J by 4 bases, leaving 17 bases between them. The CDR3 bases are TGTGCCAGCATCCAGCGGTCTAGCTTTTACAATGAGCAGTTCTTC. It encodes CASIQRSSFYNEQFF.

This clonotype came up a few times. J is TRBJ2-2 and V is TRBV11-2; D not resolved. Germline CDR1 reads SGHAT; CDR2 reads FQNNGV. The CDR3 covers 14 residues. V lost 4 bases and J lost 0, with 6 bases in between. CDR3 region: CASSSRTNTGELFF. CDR3 coding DNA: TGTGCCAGCAGCTCGCGGACGAACACCGGGGAGCTGTTTTTT.

This clonotype was counted many times. This rearrangement joins TRBV20-1 to TRBJ2-1, with 8 nucleotides matching TRBD1. The CDR3 runs 16 residues. Per the germline V gene, CDR1 is DFQATT and CDR2 is SNEGSKA (reference sequence). V was clipped by 2 bases and J by 10 bases; unmatched bases: 16. CDR3 coding DNA: TGCAGTGCTAGATTGGCCCCCGGACAGGGAAAGAGCGAGCAGTTCTTC. Encoded protein: CSARLAPGQGKSEQFF.

The V gene is TRBV20-1, the J gene TRBJ2-7; the match to TRBD2 covers 11 bases. The V gene end was trimmed by 0 bases and the J gene end by 3 bases; junction bases not matched to a gene: 1. CDR1 and CDR2 (germline): DFQATT, SNEGSKA (reference sequence). This CDR3 is 14 amino acids long. CDR3 loop: CSARDLAGGYEQYF. CDR3 DNA sequence: TGCAGTGCTAGAGATCTAGCGGGAGGCTACGAGCAGTACTTC.

This sequence joins TRBV20-1 and TRBJ2-1; 7 nucleotides match TRBD2. V lost 1 base and J lost 3; bases outside the gene matches: 9. CDR1 is DFQATT and CDR2 is SNEGSKA in the germline V gene (reference sequence). The CDR3 length is 16 residues. The CDR3 coding sequence is TGCAGTGCTAGAGGGTTTTCGGGAGGAGGCTACAATGAGCAGTTCTTC. Its protein product is CSARGFSGGGYNEQFF.

The chain combines TRBV12-3 or TRBV12-4 with TRBJ2-1; 10 positions match TRBD2. The CDR3 extends over 15 amino acids. V shed 6 bases and J 10 bases; nucleotides not matched to a gene: 12. CDR3: CASRASGRAEGEQFF. DNA of the CDR3: TGTGCCAGCAGGGCAAGCGGGAGGGCCGAGGGCGAGCAGTTCTTC.

The sample holds many counts of this clonotype. This chain links TRBV12-3 or TRBV12-4 with TRBJ1-5; no definite D call. Trimming pared 5 bases from V and 1 base from J, leaving 12 bases between. This CDR3 contains 15 residues. For the CDR3, the DNA is TGTGCCAGCAGTATCAGACTGAGGAGCAATCAGCCCCAGCATTTT. Translating it yields CASSIRLRSNQPQHF.

This clonotype occurred a few times. CDR3 protein: CASSPPLGQGYQETQYF. CDR3 bases: TGTGCCAGCAGTCCCCCCTTAGGTCAGGGTTACCAAGAGACCCAGTACTTC. The V call is TRBV12-3 or TRBV12-4, the J call TRBJ2-5, with D possibly being TRBD1 (5 bases). The V and J ends lost 5 bases and 0 bases respectively, with 19 bases between them. This CDR3 has 17 amino acids.

This clonotype was seen many times. This sequence joins TRBV29-1 and TRBJ2-7, with D uncertain. In germline, CDR1 is SQVTM, CDR2 ANQGSEA. The CDR3 runs 11 residues. Trimming left V 6 bases short and J 0 bases short, with 6 bases between. The CDR3 DNA reads TGCAGCGTAAAGGTCTCCTACGAGCAGTACTTC. This encodes CSVKVSYEQYF.

This clonotype was picked up a small number of times. The gene calls are TRBV7-3 and TRBJ2-1, with TRBD2 identical over 8 bases. V lost 1 base and J lost 9; bases outside the gene matches: 11. This CDR3 has 16 amino acids. CDR1 is SGHTA, CDR2 FQGTGA, per germline. The CDR3 nucleotides read TGTGCCAGCAGCTTAATGCCGATTAGCGGGACGGGTGAGCAGTTCTTC. The encoded protein is CASSLMPISGTGEQFF.

The V and J genes are TRBV12-3 or TRBV12-4 and TRBJ1-3; D not resolved. V was pared by 5 bases and J by 3 bases, with 8 bases between. CDR3 length: 13 amino acids. DNA of the CDR3: TGTGCCAGCAGTCCCCAAGTTGGAAACACCATATATTTT. It specifies CASSPQVGNTIYF.

The J gene is TRBJ2-3, the V gene TRBV7-2, with D tentatively TRBD2 (5 bases). The V end was cut by 4 bases, the J end by 6 bases, with 17 bases between. In germline, CDR1 is SGHTA, CDR2 FQGNSA. The CDR3 has 15 residues. The CDR3 DNA follows: TGTGCCAGCAGCTCAGCACTAGTTACGCAGGATACGCAGTATTTT. It codes for CASSSALVTQDTQYF.

Only a few counts were recorded for this clonotype. The rearrangement uses TRBV18 and TRBJ2-1, with no clear D. This CDR3 region has 16 residues. Trimming removed 7 bases at V and 1 base at J, with 17 bases between. Germline V lookup: CDR1 KGHSH, CDR2 LQKENI. The CDR3 region is CASFDPSKGSYNEQFF. The DNA of the CDR3 is TGTGCCAGCTTCGACCCGAGCAAAGGGTCCTACAATGAGCAGTTCTTC.

The V and J genes are TRBV12-3 or TRBV12-4 and TRBJ1-4; no clear D. This CDR3 contains 13 residues. Trimming cost V 6 bases and J 7 bases, with 12 bases left between them. CDR3 protein: CASRVTVFEKLFF. Here the CDR3 DNA reads TGTGCCAGCAGAGTTACGGTTTTTGAAAAACTGTTTTTT.

This clonotype occurred many times. The chain joins TRBV29-1 to TRBJ2-1; 13 bases match TRBD2. Per the germline V gene, CDR1 is SQVTM and CDR2 is ANQGSEA. The CDR3 has 16 residues. V shed 3 bases and J 5 bases; nucleotides not matched to a gene: 7. The CDR3 region is CSVDGTSGNRNNEQFF. The CDR3 DNA reads as TGCAGCGTTGACGGGACTAGCGGGAATCGGAACAATGAGCAGTTCTTC.

This clonotype was recorded at least ten times. The chain is built from TRBV7-8 and TRBJ2-1; D is unclear. CDR3 length: 15 residues. Germline CDR1 is SGHVS and CDR2 is FQNEAQ. The V end lost 5 bases, the J end lost 4 bases, and 15 bases lay between the germline ends. The DNA for the CDR3 is TGTGCCAGCAGCCCCCGCAGGTTCTGGTACAATGAGCAGTTCTTC. Protein: CASSPRRFWYNEQFF.

This sequence joins TRBV12-3 or TRBV12-4 and TRBJ1-1; TRBD1 is a possible D gene (5 bases). CDR3 length equals 14 residues. V was pared by 6 bases and J by 5 bases, with 16 bases between. The CDR3 here is CASRPVGTGTEAFF. CDR3 bases: TGTGCCAGCAGACCCGTGGGGACGGGGACTGAAGCTTTCTTT.

This clonotype was observed at least ten times. This rearrangement joins TRBV5-1 to TRBJ2-3; unclear D gene. Trimming pared 4 bases from V and 0 bases from J, leaving 6 bases between. The CDR3 totals 13 residues. Germline values: CDR1 SGHRS, CDR2 YFSETQ. The CDR3 coding sequence is TGCGCCAGCAGCCCCGGGAGCACAGATACGCAGTATTTT. As protein: CASSPGSTDTQYF.

The genes are TRBV5-1 and TRBJ2-5; perhaps TRBD1 as D (6 bases). Germline V gene data show CDR1 as SGHRS and CDR2 as YFSETQ. The V and J ends lost 5 bases and 1 base respectively, with 15 bases between them. This CDR3 has 15 residues. The CDR3 DNA reads TGCGCCAGCAGTGGTGGACAGCAACTCCAAGAGACCCAGTACTTC. Its translation: CASSGGQQLQETQYF.

This clonotype was picked up many times. This chain connects TRBV20-1 to TRBJ2-7, with D possibly matching TRBD2 (6 bases). The length of the CDR3 is 13 residues. Germline lookup yields CDR1 DFQATT and CDR2 SNEGSKA (reference sequence). Trimming stripped 4 bases from V and 2 bases from J, with 12 bases between. The CDR3 nucleotides read TGCAGTGCTATTCCTAGCGCAGCCTACGAGCAGTACTTC. It specifies CSAIPSAAYEQYF.